These T cell receptor beta chains were read from a single sample in a study of human T cells and chemical hapten exposure. Via MiXCR, TCRdb re-called the RACE reads, giving one row per CDR3 protein. The sample carries fewer than 500,000 distinct CDR3 sequences, roughly 4.8% recorded once. Here the sequenced sample was whole blood, taken in connection with sensitization to the hapten diphenylcyclopropenone (DPC). Source of these receptors: a woman between 50 and 59 years old with alopecia areata. Some clones in this sample may be carry-over from other donors' samples. Both conserved end residues are part of each CDR3. A D gene is named only where the DNA matches it firmly. Expanded clones are given a class, and other clones once, few, many or no size at all.

D gene: -; J gene: TRBJ2-1; V gene: TRBV10-2; clone size: many; CDR3 DNA: TGCGCCAGCAGTGTGTCCTCATTGGATATCGATGAGCAGTTCTTC; CDR3 protein: CASSVSSLDIDEQFF
D gene: -; J gene: TRBJ2-3; V gene: TRBV7-8; clone size: many; CDR3 DNA: TGTGCCAGCAGCTGGGATCCGTACTCAGATACGCAGTATTTT; CDR3 protein: CASSWDPYSDTQYF
D gene: -; J gene: TRBJ2-2; V gene: TRBV20-1; clone size: few; CDR3 DNA: TGCAGTGCCCCCCTAAACGGGGAGCTGTTTTTT; CDR3 protein: CSAPLNGELFF
D gene: -; J gene: TRBJ1-1; V gene: TRBV7-9; clone size: many; CDR3 DNA: TGTGCCAGCAGCTTAGGGTTACAGCTGAACACTGAAGCTTTCTTT; CDR3 protein: CASSLGLQLNTEAFF
D gene: -; J gene: TRBJ1-4; V gene: TRBV28; clone size: many; CDR3 DNA: TGTGCCAGCAGTTCCACTAATGAAAAACTGTTTTTT; CDR3 protein: CASSSTNEKLFF
D gene: -; J gene: TRBJ1-1; V gene: TRBV6-5; clone size: many; CDR3 DNA: TGTGCCAGCAGTTACCGAGTGAACACTGAAGCTTTCTTT; CDR3 protein: CASSYRVNTEAFF
D gene: -; J gene: TRBJ1-1; V gene: TRBV7-9; clone size: many; CDR3 DNA: TGTGCCAGCAGCGCAGTCGGGGCCCACACTGAAGCTTTCTTT; CDR3 protein: CASSAVGAHTEAFF
D gene: TRBD1; J gene: TRBJ2-7; V gene: TRBV3-1; clone size: many; CDR3 DNA: TGTGCCAGCAGCCAGGGGGACAGGTCCTACGAGCAGTACTTC; CDR3 protein: CASSQGDRSYEQYF
D gene: TRBD1; J gene: TRBJ2-5; V gene: TRBV5-1; clone size: many; CDR3 DNA: TGCGCCAGCAGCAACCCGGGACAGGGCCAAGAGACCCAGTACTTC; CDR3 protein: CASSNPGQGQETQYF
D gene: TRBD1; J gene: TRBJ1-4; V gene: TRBV6-6; clone size: few; CDR3 DNA: TGTGCCAGCAGTCGCCGACAGGGGGCTTTGGGGTATGAAAAACTGTTTTTT; CDR3 protein: CASSRRQGALGYEKLFF
D gene: -; J gene: TRBJ2-7; V gene: TRBV28; clone size: -; CDR3 DNA: TGTGCCAGCCTCCCGGGGGCCTACTCCTACGAGCAGTACTTC; CDR3 protein: CASLPGAYSYEQYF
D gene: TRBD2; J gene: TRBJ2-3; V gene: TRBV20-1; clone size: many; CDR3 DNA: TGCAGTGCTGTAGCGGGAGTCAGCACAGATACGCAGTATTTT; CDR3 protein: CSAVAGVSTDTQYF
D gene: -; J gene: TRBJ2-3; V gene: TRBV28; clone size: many; CDR3 DNA: TGTGCCAGCCGGGACCTGATAAATACGCAGTATTTT; CDR3 protein: CASRDLINTQYF
D gene: -; J gene: TRBJ1-1; V gene: TRBV9; clone size: -; CDR3 DNA: TGTGCCAGCAGCACAGCCGTTGAAACTGAAGCTTTCTTT; CDR3 protein: CASSTAVETEAFF
D gene: -; J gene: TRBJ2-5; V gene: TRBV10-1; clone size: few; CDR3 DNA: TGCGCCAGCAGTGAGACGGCAGGGCCTGGGACCCAGTACTTC; CDR3 protein: CASSETAGPGTQYF
D gene: -; J gene: TRBJ2-7; V gene: TRBV10-3; clone size: -; CDR3 DNA: TGTGCCATCAGTGCGAGGGCCTACGAGCAGTACTTC; CDR3 protein: CAISARAYEQYF
D gene: TRBD1; J gene: TRBJ1-1; V gene: TRBV6-6; clone size: many; CDR3 DNA: TGTGCCAGCAGTTACTTCCCAGGGGGCATCACTGAAGCTTTCTTT; CDR3 protein: CASSYFPGGITEAFF
D gene: TRBD2; J gene: TRBJ2-1; V gene: TRBV6-2/TRBV6-3; clone size: many; CDR3 DNA: TGTGCCAGCCGGGGGGACTACAATGAGCAGTTCTTC; CDR3 protein: CASRGDYNEQFF
D gene: -; J gene: TRBJ1-1; V gene: TRBV10-3; clone size: many; CDR3 DNA: TGTGCCTCCGGGGAGGTCGGCACTGAAGCTTTCTTT; CDR3 protein: CASGEVGTEAFF
D gene: TRBD2; J gene: TRBJ2-5; V gene: TRBV12-3/TRBV12-4; clone size: many; CDR3 DNA: TGTGCCAGCAGTCTAGGGGGCGGGGGGGCCGGAGAGACCCAGTACTTC; CDR3 protein: CASSLGGGGAGETQYF
D gene: TRBD1; J gene: TRBJ1-5; V gene: TRBV20-1; clone size: -; CDR3 DNA: TGCAGTGCTAGGGAAACAGGGGTAGCTCAGCCCCAGCATTTT; CDR3 protein: CSARETGVAQPQHF
D gene: -; J gene: TRBJ2-3; V gene: TRBV28; clone size: many; CDR3 DNA: TGTGCCAGCAGTTTCTGGAAGGATACGCAGTATTTT; CDR3 protein: CASSFWKDTQYF